This T cell receptor (beta chain) was sequenced during a study of blood T cell repertoires in COVID-19. Across the whole study: From the United States, Italy and Spain came samples of acute and convalescent COVID-19. The analysed material was cDNA or gDNA that came from T cells, B-cell-depleted T cells, or PBMCs.

Germline assignment: CDR1 SGHRS and CDR2 YFSETQ. CDR3 size: 14 residues. The trim removed 5 bases at V and 6 bases at J, leaving 7 bases unmatched. Original data processing: Researchers report that nucleated cell counts were estimated from reference gene primer amplification. Clones were read by immunoSEQ multiplex PCR, and TCRdb kept only the in-frame ones, dropping some. The DNA gave D and trimming, while V, J and clone size come from that table. There are about 120,000 clones in the sample; approximately 87% occur only once, and about 7.4% lies in the top ten. V usage is TRBV5-1 and J usage is TRBJ2-2; 7 bases match TRBD1. The clonotype was recovered from a man between 70 and 80 years old who had recovered from COVID-19. The sample taken for sequencing was peripheral blood. For the CDR3, the DNA is TGCGCCAGCAGACAGGGGTTTGGGTCCGGGGAGCTGTTTTTT. Protein sequence: CASRQGFGSGELFF.